These 3 T cell receptor beta chains share one sample of origin, sequenced in a study of OX40 agonist ivuxolimab in advanced cancers. Clones were sequenced by immunoSEQ multiplex PCR, and TCRdb holds only the in-frame ones, with some missing. Of some 58,000 clones in the sample, 91% were seen once. The sample here was CD4+ or CD8+ T cells sorted from blood, taken in a trial of the OX40 agonist ivuxolimab. Every receptor here comes from an adult with an advanced solid tumor such as melanoma, head and neck, liver or kidney cancer.

This clone was counted a few times. The chain combines TRBV6-6 with TRBJ1-1; no firm D call. Trimming pared 5 bases from V and 5 bases from J, leaving 18 bases between. The CDR3 loop spans 15 amino acids. The germline CDR1 and CDR2 sequences are MNHNY and SVGAGI (reference sequence). The CDR3 DNA follows: TGTGCCAGCAGTACCACTCCCCAGTCTGGGACTGAAGCTTTCTTT. This encodes CASSTTPQSGTEAFF.

This sequence joins TRBV10-3 and TRBJ1-1; TRBD1 is a possible D gene (5 bases). V dropped 4 bases and J dropped 0 bases, with 9 bases sitting between them. The CDR3 has 14 residues. Germline V CDR1 and CDR2: ENHRY, SYGVKD. Here the CDR3 reads CAISAARVNTEAFF. CDR3 DNA: TGTGCCATCAGTGCGGCCAGGGTGAACACTGAAGCTTTCTTT.

This chain links TRBV2 with TRBJ2-7; 8 bases map to TRBD2. The CDR3 has 15 amino acids. CDR1 and CDR2 (germline): SNHLY, FYNNEI. J lost 7 bases, V lost 6 bases, and 14 bases had no gene match. The DNA for the CDR3 is TGTGCCAGCAGAGACACTAGCGGAGAAGGGGATGAGCAGTACTTC. It specifies CASRDTSGEGDEQYF.